This entry lists 15 T cell receptor beta chains sequenced from one sample in a study of neurological immune-mediated disorders. Each CDR3 protein is one row after TCRdb ran MiXCR on the 5' RACE reads. The table shows approximately 30,000 distinct CDR3 sequences, with around 6% occurring only once. The sample was CD4+ T cells from blood. The receptors were sampled from a woman aged 50 to 60 in good health.

This clonotype was recorded many times. The chain combines TRBV7-8 with TRBJ2-7, with D possibly matching TRBD1 (6 bases). This CDR3 is built from 15 residues. V shed 5 bases and J shed 0 bases, with 14 bases lying between them. Germline V gene sequence: CDR1 SGHVS, CDR2 FQNEAQ. The CDR3 DNA follows: TGTGCCAGCAGCATCCGGGACACGCTCTCCTACGAGCAGTACTTC. Translating it yields CASSIRDTLSYEQYF.

The sample holds many counts of this clonotype. V and J are TRBV20-1 and TRBJ1-5; 9 nucleotides line up with TRBD1. The trim removed 2 bases at V and 4 bases at J, leaving 9 bases unmatched. Germline V gene data show CDR1 as DFQATT and CDR2 as SNEGSKA (reference sequence). The CDR3 contains 16 residues. CDR3 sequence (DNA): TGCAGTGCTAGACCGGCCGGGACAGGGTTTAATCAGCCCCAGCATTTT. It translates to CSARPAGTGFNQPQHF.

This clonotype showed up many times. The V call is TRBV7-8, the J call TRBJ1-2; 9 bases are a match to TRBD1. CDR3 length: 15 residues. Germline V gene data show CDR1 as SGHVS and CDR2 as FQNEAQ. The V and J ends lost 1 base and 7 bases, in that order; junction bases with no gene match: 7. The DNA of the CDR3 is TGTGCCAGCAGCTTAGTTCTCGGACAGGGGAGTGGCTACACCTTC. Translation: CASSLVLGQGSGYTF.

This clonotype was detected many times. V gene TRBV5-6 combines with J gene TRBJ1-1; D call uncertain. Germline V gene lookup returns CDR1 SGHDT and CDR2 YYEEEE. With 3 bases removed from V and 10 bases from J, the gap between germline ends came to 22 bases. The CDR3 sequence is 15 residues long. CDR3 amino acids: CASSSQPIPKGGAFF. For the CDR3, the DNA is TGTGCCAGCAGCTCCCAACCCATACCGAAGGGAGGAGCTTTCTTT.

The chain couples TRBV18 to TRBJ2-7, with 8 bases fitting TRBD1. The ends lost 4 bases at V and 6 bases at J; junction bases unmatched: 11. Germline V CDR1 and CDR2: KGHSH, LQKENI. The CDR3 has 15 residues. The CDR3: CASSRGGQVAGEQYV. In DNA, the CDR3 is TGTGCCAGCTCACGAGGGGGACAGGTGGCTGGCGAGCAGTACGTC.

This clonotype came up many times. This sequence joins TRBV11-2 and TRBJ1-6; no firm D call. The CDR3 contains 14 residues. CDR1 is SGHAT and CDR2 is FQNNGV in the germline V gene. The germline V and J ends were trimmed by 0 bases and 11 bases, with 11 bases remaining between them. Here the CDR3 DNA reads TGTGCCAGCAGCTTAGAAGCAGGTGAAGCACCCCTCCACTTT. Protein product: CASSLEAGEAPLHF.

This clonotype was observed many times. The chain has TRBV2 and TRBJ2-1; 7 nucleotides agree with TRBD2. The CDR3 has 14 amino acids. Germline CDR1 is SNHLY and CDR2 is FYNNEI. J lost 5 bases, V lost 8 bases, and 9 bases had no gene match. CDR3 sequence (DNA): TGTGCCAGCCAGCCGACTAGCTTGAACAATGAGCAGTTCTTC. It yields the protein CASQPTSLNNEQFF.

This clonotype was detected many times. J is TRBJ1-6 and V is TRBV6-1; TRBD1 matches at 8 bases. The CDR3 totals 14 residues. V dropped 7 bases and J dropped 6; count of bases not matched to a gene: 5. The V gene's germline CDR1 is MNHNS and CDR2 SASEGT. CDR3 loop: CASMTGQANSPLHF. The CDR3 DNA reads as TGTGCCAGCATGACGGGACAGGCTAATTCACCCCTCCACTTT.

This clonotype was seen repeatedly, ten times or more. This chain uses TRBV7-9 with TRBJ2-5; perhaps TRBD1 as D (5 bases). V was clipped by 3 bases and J by 2 bases, with 16 bases between them. Germline values: CDR1 SEHNR, CDR2 FQNEAQ (reference sequence). This CDR3 has 16 amino acids. CDR3 loop: CASSFRLGAEQETQYF. CDR3 bases: TGTGCCAGCAGCTTCCGGCTAGGGGCAGAGCAAGAGACCCAGTACTTC.

This clonotype was recorded many times. The chain combines TRBV5-5 with TRBJ2-7, with TRBD2 identical over 11 bases. CDR1 SGHKS and CDR2 YYEKEE come from the germline V gene (reference sequence). The CDR3 loop spans 15 amino acids. V was clipped by 2 bases and J by 3 bases; unmatched bases: 4. This CDR3 reads CASSLGTSGIYEQYF. DNA of the CDR3: TGTGCCAGCAGCTTAGGGACTAGCGGTATCTACGAGCAGTACTTC.

In this sample, this clonotype turned up many times. The genes are TRBV5-5 and TRBJ2-1, with TRBD2 as a possible D gene (5 bases). The CDR3 runs 13 residues. Trimming took 0 bases from V and 6 from J, leaving 7 bases between them. Germline V gene lookup returns CDR1 SGHKS and CDR2 YYEKEE (reference sequence). This chain's CDR3 is CASSLGLANEQFF. The CDR3 DNA follows: TGTGCCAGCAGCTTGGGCCTAGCCAATGAGCAGTTCTTC.

Ten or more counts support this clonotype. The rearrangement links TRBV5-5 to TRBJ1-1, with D unclear. This CDR3 has 18 residues. Deletions cut 1 base from V and 0 bases from J, with 19 bases between. Germline CDR1 SGHKS, CDR2 YYEKEE (reference sequence). CDR3: CASSLTFWPSGVNTEAFF. As DNA, the CDR3 is TGTGCCAGCAGCTTGACTTTCTGGCCCTCCGGCGTGAACACTGAAGCTTTCTTT.

This clonotype appeared many times. The chain employs TRBV7-2 and TRBJ1-2; D is uncertain. The ends were cut back, 1 base at V and 3 bases at J, with 6 bases in the middle. Per the germline V gene, CDR1 is SGHTA and CDR2 is FQGNSA. The CDR3 is made up of 13 amino acids. DNA of the CDR3: TGTGCCAGCAGCTTAGAATTGTACTATGGCTACACCTTC. The encoded protein is CASSLELYYGYTF.

This clonotype was picked up many times. The gene calls are TRBV29-1 and TRBJ2-7; a possible D gene is TRBD2 (6 bases). The CDR3 runs 13 residues. Germline V gene sequence: CDR1 SQVTM, CDR2 ANQGSEA. V lost 3 bases and J 7 bases, leaving 16 bases between the germline ends. The CDR3 here is CSVDQGGESEQYF. CDR3 sequence (DNA): TGCAGCGTTGATCAAGGAGGGGAGAGTGAGCAGTACTTC.

This clonotype has a count of ten or more. The chain has TRBV27 and TRBJ2-6; 7 bases map to TRBD1. Trimming took 5 bases from V and 0 from J; bases not matched to a gene: 10. Germline values: CDR1 MNHEY, CDR2 SMNVEV (reference sequence). The CDR3 is 18 amino acids. CDR3 region: CASSLHRGDGSGANVLTF. CDR3 in DNA: TGTGCCAGCAGTCTCCACAGGGGAGACGGCTCTGGGGCCAACGTCCTGACTTTC.